These 17 T cell receptor beta chains originate from one sample sequenced in a study of shared clonotypes between healthy human individuals. Naive CD8 populations comprised CD45RO-negative cells positively selected for CCR7, excluding terminally differentiated effector memory CD45RA+ cells. The repertoire was sequenced with immunoSEQ multiplex PCR; TCRdb's copy has only in-frame clones and lacks some. This sample has roughly 2,000,000 clones; around 95% occur once, and the top ten carry less than 2%. Input material: naive CD8+ T cells from PBMCs. All receptors come from a man aged 18 to 29 in good health. Some clones in this sample may be carry-over from other donors' samples.

J is TRBJ1-2 and V is TRBV9, with 10 bases identical to TRBD1. The CDR3 length is 12 residues. Germline loops: CDR1 SGDLS, CDR2 YYNGEE. Losses at the gene ends were 8 bases for V and 7 bases for J; bases not matched to a gene: 5. Written as DNA, the CDR3 is TGTGCCAGTGGGACAGGGGCTATTGGCTACACCTTC. Translation: CASGTGAIGYTF.

The chain employs TRBV9 and TRBJ2-1; possible D gene TRBD1, 6 bases. Germline V gene sequence: CDR1 SGDLS, CDR2 YYNGEE. V lost 1 base and J 8 bases, leaving 13 bases between the germline ends. The CDR3 contains 14 residues. This CDR3 reads CASSVLGGGDEQFF. CDR3 nucleotides: TGTGCCAGCAGCGTATTAGGGGGTGGCGATGAGCAGTTCTTC.

The rearrangement joins TRBV27 to TRBJ2-6; TRBD1 is a possible D gene (6 bases). In germline, CDR1 is MNHEY, CDR2 SMNVEV (reference sequence). CDR3 length: 15 residues. V lost 6 bases to trimming and J lost 0 bases, with 9 bases between them. CDR3 amino acids: CASRLTGSGANVLTF. As DNA, the CDR3 is TGTGCCAGCAGGCTGACAGGCTCTGGGGCCAACGTCCTGACTTTC.

The chain employs TRBV28 and TRBJ1-2; D might be TRBD1 (5 bases). V dropped 3 bases and J dropped 8 bases, with 13 bases sitting between them. Germline V gene data show CDR1 as MDHEN and CDR2 as SYDVKM. The length of the CDR3 is 13 residues. The CDR3 loop reads CASSLSGREGYTF. CDR3 in DNA: TGTGCCAGCAGTTTGTCGGGCAGGGAGGGCTACACCTTC.

The V gene is TRBV11-2, the J gene TRBJ2-2, with 14 bases fitting TRBD2. This CDR3 contains 16 residues. Per germline, CDR1 SGHAT and CDR2 FQNNGV. Losses at the gene ends were 5 bases for V and 4 bases for J; bases not matched to a gene: 3. The CDR3 region is CASSAGLAGGTGELFF. The DNA of the CDR3 is TGTGCCAGCAGCGCCGGACTAGCGGGAGGCACCGGGGAGCTGTTTTTT.

This clone was seen just once. The chain joins TRBV6-1 to TRBJ2-1; 13 bases map to TRBD2. The junction had 7 bases not matched to a gene; V was cut back by 4 bases and J by 4 bases. The CDR3 is 17 residues long. Germline V gene data show CDR1 as MNHNS and CDR2 as SASEGT. The CDR3 is CASSGGTSGIIYNEQFF. CDR3 DNA: TGTGCCAGCAGTGGGGGGACTAGCGGGATTATTTACAATGAGCAGTTCTTC.

CDR3 nucleotide sequence: TGTGCCAGCAGCTTTCGGGAGTACACTGAAGCTTTCTTT. This translates into CASSFREYTEAFF. This chain joins TRBV5-4 and TRBJ1-1; D is undetermined. Germline CDR1 and CDR2: SGHNT and YYREEE (reference sequence). The CDR3 runs to 13 residues. Trimming took 2 bases from V and 3 from J, leaving 8 bases between them.

The chain is built from TRBV4-3 and TRBJ2-2; 9 bases fit TRBD2. J was trimmed by 1 base and V by 1 base; bases with no gene match: 4. Germline V gives CDR1 LGHNA, CDR2 YSLEER. The CDR3 covers 17 residues. The CDR3 DNA sequence: TGCGCCAGCAGCCAAGGGGTAGCGGGGGTGAACACCGGGGAGCTGTTTTTT. Translated: CASSQGVAGVNTGELFF.

This sequence joins TRBV10-1 and TRBJ2-7; 9 bases line up with TRBD1. The CDR3 covers 14 residues. The J segment lost 5 bases and the V segment lost 3 bases, leaving 5 bases of the junction unmatched. Germline-derived CDR1 and CDR2 are WNHNN and SYGVQD (reference sequence). Written as DNA, the CDR3 is TGCGCCAGCAGTGACCCGGACAGGGGCCACGAGCAGTACTTC. The encoded protein is CASSDPDRGHEQYF.

The gene calls are TRBV28 and TRBJ2-5; D may match TRBD1 or TRBD2 (5 bases each). This CDR3 region has 15 residues. The germline V and J ends were trimmed by 3 bases and 5 bases, with 16 bases remaining between them. The germline V gene has CDR1 MDHEN and CDR2 SYDVKM. The CDR3 DNA sequence: TGTGCCAGCAGTTTTTCAAACCGGGACGCGGAGACCCAGTACTTC. Residues: CASSFSNRDAETQYF.

The rearrangement links TRBV4-3 to TRBJ2-3; 9 bases line up with TRBD2. Germline loops: CDR1 LGHNA, CDR2 YSLEER. The ends lost 0 bases at V and 6 bases at J; junction bases unmatched: 13. The CDR3 totals 18 residues. This chain's CDR3 is CASSQDALSSGRGDTQYF. The CDR3 coding sequence is TGCGCCAGCAGCCAAGATGCATTGAGTAGCGGGAGAGGGGATACGCAGTATTTT.

The rearrangement links TRBV28 to TRBJ2-3; D unresolved. V lost 3 bases to trimming and J lost 2 bases, with 15 bases between them. Germline CDR1 reads MDHEN; CDR2 reads SYDVKM. The CDR3 is 16 amino acids. The CDR3 DNA sequence: TGTGCCAGCAGTTTCGGAGTCCCTTTCCCCACAGATACGCAGTATTTT. It encodes CASSFGVPFPTDTQYF.

Comment on this clone: Additional DNA sequences in this sample encode the identical CDR3. J is TRBJ2-7 and V is TRBV5-6; 8 bases are a match to TRBD1. Germline V gives CDR1 SGHDT, CDR2 YYEEEE. This CDR3 has 14 amino acids. The V gene end was trimmed by 5 bases and the J gene end by 0 bases; junction bases not matched to a gene: 4. The CDR3 sequence: CASSWDRSSYEQYF. CDR3 bases: TGTGCCAGCAGTTGGGACAGGAGCTCCTACGAGCAGTACTTC. Based on the CDR3 plus reference TRBV5-6 and TRBJ2-7, the full variable domain is DAGVTQSPTHLIKTRGQQVTLRCSPKSGHDTVSWYQQALGQGPQFIFQYYEEEERQRGNFPDRFSGHQFPNYSSELNVNALLLGDSALYLCASSWDRSSYEQYFGPGTRLTVT.

V gene TRBV7-8 combines with J gene TRBJ2-7; D possibly corresponds to TRBD2 (6 bases). The V end was cut by 1 base, the J end by 10 bases, with 20 bases between. The CDR3 consists of 15 residues. Looked up from germline, CDR1 is SGHVS and CDR2 is FQNEAQ. The CDR3 here is CASSLGGVGLEGQYF. The DNA of the CDR3 is TGTGCCAGCAGCTTAGGGGGGGTTGGTTTGGAAGGACAGTACTTC.

Comment on this clone: Other DNA sequences in this specimen translate into the identical CDR3. V usage is TRBV2 and J usage is TRBJ1-2; the D is unclear. This CDR3 region has 12 residues. Trimming pared 4 bases from V and 0 bases from J, leaving 3 bases between. The germline V gene has CDR1 SNHLY and CDR2 FYNNEI. The DNA of the CDR3 is TGTGCCAGCAGTGTCACTAACTATGGCTACACCTTC. Its translation is CASSVTNYGYTF.

The V call is TRBV7-8, the J call TRBJ2-3; D is unclear. Trimming pared 4 bases from V and 0 bases from J, leaving 11 bases between. Looked up from germline, CDR1 is SGHVS and CDR2 is FQNEAQ. The CDR3 consists of 15 residues. The CDR3 is CASSSPIPSTDTQYF. CDR3 coding DNA: TGTGCCAGCAGCTCACCGATTCCTAGCACAGATACGCAGTATTTT.

Notes on this clone: Other DNA sequences from this sample encode an identical CDR3 as well. The chain couples TRBV7-3 to TRBJ2-2; 7 positions agree with TRBD2. V trimming: 5 bases; J trimming: 6 bases; junction bases outside the gene matches: 3. This CDR3 comprises 13 residues. CDR1 is SGHTA, CDR2 FQGTGA, per germline. DNA of the CDR3: TGTGCCAGCAGCCTAGGGAGGGCCGGGGAGCTGTTTTTT. Translating it yields CASSLGRAGELFF.